The next 18 T cell receptor beta chains were all read from a single sample in a study of CD8+ T cells in alopecia areata. Reverse transcription of extracted RNA yielded cDNA, which provided the sequencing template. Sequencing used immunoSEQ multiplex PCR; TCRdb keeps in-frame clones, though not all of them. In the table there are about 210,000 clones, more than 30% of which are singletons. Regarding treatment: oral pan-JAK inhibitor, 5-10 mg twice daily. This specimen was CD4+ T cells sorted from blood, taken between weeks 30 and 35, from a patient treated with tofacitinib. The origin of the receptors is a human donor with alopecia areata.

This clone was seen a handful of times. This chain joins TRBV30 and TRBJ1-5; 9 bases agree with TRBD1. This CDR3 has 15 amino acids. Germline assignment: CDR1 GTSNPN and CDR2 SVGIG (reference sequence). Trimming at V came to 0 bases and at J to 3 bases, leaving 3 bases not matched to a gene. The CDR3 protein is CAWSVRDRDNQPQHF. Here the CDR3 DNA reads TGTGCCTGGAGTGTACGGGACAGGGACAATCAGCCCCAGCATTTT.

V and J are TRBV4-1 and TRBJ2-1, with D unresolved. Germline CDR1 reads MGHRA; CDR2 reads YSYEKL. The V end was cut by 0 bases, the J end by 0 bases, with 9 bases between. The CDR3 sequence is 16 residues long. DNA of the CDR3: TGCGCCAGCAGCCAAGATCCCGCGAACTCCTACAATGAGCAGTTCTTC. This translates into CASSQDPANSYNEQFF.

The chain couples TRBV9 to TRBJ2-7; unclear D gene. Trimming removed 0 bases from V and 0 bases from J, with 7 bases in between. Germline lookup yields CDR1 SGDLS and CDR2 YYNGEE. The CDR3 loop spans 14 amino acids. The CDR3 nucleotides read TGTGCCAGCAGCGTAGGGTTAGGCTCCTACGAGCAGTACTTC. Encoded protein: CASSVGLGSYEQYF.

This clone came up a few times. The chain joins TRBV2 to TRBJ2-1; TRBD1 aligns across 7 bases. J lost 0 bases, V lost 8 bases, and 7 bases had no gene match. CDR1 and CDR2 from the germline V gene are SNHLY and FYNNEI. This CDR3 is 15 amino acids long. The CDR3 sequence is CASSRQGSSYNEQFF. DNA for the CDR3: TGTGCCAGCTCACGACAGGGAAGCTCCTACAATGAGCAGTTCTTC.

Only a few counts were recorded for this clone. V usage is TRBV6-5 and J usage is TRBJ1-6; 9 positions agree with TRBD1. The V segment lost 4 bases and the J segment 9 bases; nucleotides outside the gene matches: 10. Per the germline V gene, CDR1 is MNHEY and CDR2 is SVGAGI. The CDR3 runs to 16 residues. The DNA for the CDR3 is TGTGCCAGCAGTTCGGGGACAGGGAAGTCAGGTTCACCCCTCCACTTT. This codes for CASSSGTGKSGSPLHF.

V usage is TRBV6-1 and J usage is TRBJ1-2; D possibly corresponds to TRBD1 (5 bases). The CDR3 covers 15 residues. Between the trimmed V and J ends, which lost 3 bases and 4 bases, there was a span of 15 bases. Germline CDR1 reads MNHNS; CDR2 reads SASEGT. The CDR3 protein is CASSEAGRRGYGYTF. In nucleotides, the CDR3 is TGTGCCAGCAGTGAGGCCGGACGGAGGGGCTATGGCTACACCTTC.

The chain carries TRBV30 and TRBJ1-2; a weak D match, TRBD1 (5 bases). Germline V gene sequence: CDR1 GTSNPN, CDR2 SVGIG (reference sequence). The CDR3 length is 16 residues. V lost 5 bases, J lost 5 bases, and 24 bases lay in between. The DNA for the CDR3 is TGTGCCTGGCACCGGGACCCCTTATGGGCTACTTATGGCTACACCTTC. This sequence encodes CAWHRDPLWATYGYTF.

The chain combines TRBV29-1 with TRBJ2-1, with 8 bases lining up with TRBD2. CDR3 length equals 14 residues. The germline V gene encodes CDR1 SQVTM and CDR2 ANQGSEA. V gave up 7 bases and J gave up 8 bases; unmatched junction bases: 13. The CDR3 bases are TGCAGCGGCGGTAGCGGGGACCGTGGTTATGAGCAGTTCTTC. Translated, it gives CSGGSGDRGYEQFF.

This chain joins TRBV7-8 and TRBJ2-3; 7 bases fit TRBD2. The CDR3 contains 14 residues. The germline V gene encodes CDR1 SGHVS and CDR2 FQNEAQ. J gave up 2 bases and V 5 bases, and 4 bases lay outside the gene matches. DNA of the CDR3: TGTGCCAGCAGCCACCGGGACTACACAGATACGCAGTATTTT. This translates into CASSHRDYTDTQYF.

This clone was detected a few times. The J gene is TRBJ2-7, the V gene TRBV7-9; D gene ambiguous. V lost 2 bases to trimming and J lost 3 bases, with 14 bases between them. This CDR3 is built from 15 residues. Germline assignment: CDR1 SEHNR and CDR2 FQNEAQ (reference sequence). The CDR3 protein is CASSLIMGVNYEQYF. The CDR3 DNA is TGTGCCAGCAGCTTAATCATGGGTGTGAACTACGAGCAGTACTTC.

This clone showed up just a few times. The V gene is TRBV18, the J gene TRBJ1-1, with a possible D match to TRBD1 (6 bases). Germline V CDR1 and CDR2: KGHSH, LQKENI. CDR3 length equals 16 residues. The V end was cut by 11 bases, the J end by 1 base, with 23 bases between. The CDR3 DNA is TGTGCCTCCCAATCGGCCTCTGGGGGCTGGAACACTGAAGCTTTCTTT. Its protein is CASQSASGGWNTEAFF.

The V gene is TRBV11-2, the J gene TRBJ1-1; no firm D call. Per the germline V gene, CDR1 is SGHAT and CDR2 is FQNNGV. Trimming left V 1 base short and J 1 base short, with 7 bases between. This CDR3 comprises 14 residues. The CDR3 protein is CASSLGPSNTEAFF. DNA of the CDR3: TGTGCCAGCAGCTTAGGGCCTTCGAACACTGAAGCTTTCTTT.

The sample holds many counts of this clone. V is TRBV7-9 and J is TRBJ2-1; 10 bases align to TRBD2. The CDR3 loop spans 17 amino acids. Per the germline V gene, CDR1 is SEHNR and CDR2 is FQNEAQ (reference sequence). The junction had 5 bases not matched to a gene; V was cut back by 3 bases and J by 0 bases. CDR3 nucleotides: TGTGCCAGCAGCTTGGGTGCTAGCGGGAGCTCCTACAATGAGCAGTTCTTC. Its protein product is CASSLGASGSSYNEQFF. Complete variable domain (other parts from reference TRBV7-9 and TRBJ2-1): DTGVSQNPRHKITKRGQNVTFRCDPISEHNRLYWYRQTLGQGPEFLTYFQNEAQLEKSRLLSDRFSAERPKGSFSTLEIQRTEQGDSAMYLCASSLGASGSSYNEQFFGPGTRLTVL.

V usage is TRBV2 and J usage is TRBJ2-3; 7 bases fit TRBD2. The CDR3 is made up of 15 amino acids. V shed 6 bases, J shed 0 bases, and the junction held 6 bases outside the gene matches. Germline lookup yields CDR1 SNHLY and CDR2 FYNNEI. CDR3 DNA: TGTGCCAGCAGGACGGGGGGAACTAGCACAGATACGCAGTATTTT. This sequence encodes CASRTGGTSTDTQYF.

This clone was picked up a small number of times. This chain connects TRBV11-2 to TRBJ1-2, with a weak D call TRBD1 (5 bases). Trimming took off 5 bases at V and 8 bases at J, with 12 bases between the two ends. The CDR3 is made up of 12 amino acids. In germline, CDR1 is SGHAT, CDR2 FQNNGV. The CDR3 DNA is TGTGCCAGCAGCGGCGGGGGTACGGGCTACACCTTC. This sequence encodes CASSGGGTGYTF.

The gene calls are TRBV11-2 and TRBJ2-3; TRBD2 aligns across 7 bases. CDR3 size: 15 residues. CDR1 is SGHAT, CDR2 FQNNGV, per germline. V was pared by 3 bases and J by 0 bases, with 3 bases of the junction left unmatched. CDR3 sequence reads: CASSLAGDSTDTQYF. DNA for the CDR3: TGTGCCAGCAGCTTGGCGGGGGACAGCACAGATACGCAGTATTTT.

The chain uses TRBV9 and TRBJ2-2; a possible D gene is TRBD2 (6 bases). In germline, CDR1 is SGDLS, CDR2 YYNGEE. CDR3 size: 17 residues. The germline V and J ends were trimmed by 3 bases and 3 bases, with 18 bases remaining between them. The CDR3 spells CASSAGRSLAYTGELFF. Here the CDR3 DNA reads TGTGCCAGCAGCGCGGGTAGGAGCCTAGCGTACACCGGGGAGCTGTTTTTT.

The chain couples TRBV7-2 to TRBJ1-5; 9 bases align to TRBD1. In germline, CDR1 is SGHTA, CDR2 FQGNSA. The CDR3 is made up of 15 amino acids. Trimming at V came to 4 bases and at J to 5 bases, leaving 6 bases not matched to a gene. CDR3 sequence: CASSSGTGRHQPQHF. The CDR3, as DNA: TGTGCCAGCAGCTCCGGGACAGGGCGGCATCAGCCCCAGCATTTT. The full variable domain, rest sourced from reference TRBV7-2 and TRBJ1-5, is GAGVSQSPSNKVTEKGKDVELRCDPISGHTALYWYRQSLGQGLEFLIYFQGNSAPDKSGLPSDRFSAERTGGSVSTLTIQRTQQEDSAVYLCASSSGTGRHQPQHFGDGTRLSIL.